Below, 21 T cell receptor beta chains from the same sample are listed, as sequenced in a study of blood T cell repertoires in COVID-19. Sequencing was performed with immunoSEQ multiplex PCR; in TCRdb, only in-frame clones are kept and a portion is missing. The sample carries 200,000 to 250,000 clones, approximately 81% recorded once. Sequenced input: peripheral blood. Receptor source: a man aged 50-60 years who had recovered from COVID-19.

This sequence joins TRBV28 and TRBJ2-7; 8 nucleotides align to TRBD2. CDR1 is MDHEN, CDR2 SYDVKM, per germline. This CDR3 region has 16 residues. The junction had 10 bases not matched to a gene; V was cut back by 6 bases and J by 0 bases. The CDR3, as DNA: TGTGCCAGCAGACTCGAAACTAGCGGAGGCTCCTACGAGCAGTACTTC. It encodes CASRLETSGGSYEQYF.

V gene TRBV30 combines with J gene TRBJ1-5; 8 bases are a match to TRBD1. The CDR3 extends over 14 amino acids. From germline, CDR1 is GTSNPN and CDR2 SVGIG (reference sequence). The V and J ends lost 0 bases and 7 bases, in that order; junction bases with no gene match: 5. CDR3 loop: CAWSVLPGGQPQHF. CDR3 in DNA: TGTGCCTGGAGTGTACTCCCAGGGGGCCAGCCCCAGCATTTT.

The V gene is TRBV19, the J gene TRBJ2-3, with D unclear. The germline CDR1 and CDR2 sequences are LNHDA and SQIVND (reference sequence). CDR3 length: 14 amino acids. V was trimmed by 7 bases and J by 0 bases, leaving 11 bases between them. CDR3 coding DNA: TGTGCCAGTAACCCCCAGTACAGCACAGATACGCAGTATTTT. Amino acid sequence: CASNPQYSTDTQYF.

The chain is built from TRBV6-5 and TRBJ1-1, with unresolved D. The CDR3 is 13 amino acids. Germline lookup yields CDR1 MNHEY and CDR2 SVGAGI. V shed 7 bases and J shed 4 bases, with 13 bases lying between them. CDR3 region: CASIRGVATEAFF. The CDR3 DNA reads as TGTGCCAGCATCCGCGGGGTTGCCACTGAAGCTTTCTTT.

CDR3 nucleotide sequence: TGCGCCAGCAGTGAAGGGAGCTCCTACAATGAGCAGTTCTTC. Residues: CASSEGSSYNEQFF. The chain couples TRBV10-1 to TRBJ2-1; tentative D call: TRBD2 (5 bases). Trimming left V 3 bases short and J 0 bases short, with 6 bases between. The CDR3 sequence is 14 residues long. Germline V gene lookup returns CDR1 WNHNN and CDR2 SYGVQD (reference sequence).

This clone has a handful of counts. V gene TRBV28 combines with J gene TRBJ2-2; 8 bases agree with TRBD2. Germline CDR1 is MDHEN and CDR2 is SYDVKM. Unmatched junction bases numbered 6, after V lost 2 bases and J lost 4 bases. This CDR3 has 16 residues. The CDR3 loop is CASSLLAGQGTGELFF. CDR3 DNA sequence: TGTGCCAGCAGTTTACTAGCGGGCCAGGGCACCGGGGAGCTGTTTTTT.

This clone was found once. V is TRBV10-1 and J is TRBJ1-4; 10 bases match TRBD1. The CDR3 length is 16 residues. V trimming: 7 bases; J trimming: 7 bases; junction bases outside the gene matches: 12. Per germline, CDR1 WNHNN and CDR2 SYGVQD (reference sequence). As DNA, the CDR3 is TGCGCCAGCACGCGGGACAGGGGATTACTAATTGAAAAACTGTTTTTT. Protein product: CASTRDRGLLIEKLFF.

The rearrangement links TRBV28 to TRBJ1-2, with D possibly TRBD1 on 6 matching bases. Trimming pared 3 bases from V and 7 bases from J, leaving 15 bases between. CDR1 is MDHEN and CDR2 is SYDVKM in the germline V gene. The CDR3 extends over 14 amino acids. The CDR3 protein is CASSFFSGETGYTF. CDR3 sequence (DNA): TGTGCCAGCAGTTTTTTTTCAGGGGAGACTGGCTACACCTTC.

V usage is TRBV28 and J usage is TRBJ1-1; 7 bases line up with TRBD1. V lost 8 bases to trimming and J lost 5 bases; unmatched junction nucleotides: 11. Germline assignment: CDR1 MDHEN and CDR2 SYDVKM. The CDR3 loop spans 14 amino acids. CDR3 bases: TGTGCCAGCGGCTTGGCAGGGGGAAATACTGAAGCTTTCTTT. This encodes CASGLAGGNTEAFF. Full variable domain (outside the CDR3, taken from reference TRBV28 and TRBJ1-1): DVKVTQSSRYLVKRTGEKVFLECVQDMDHENMFWYRQDPGLGLRLIYFSYDVKMKEKGDIPEGYSVSREKKERFSLILESASTNQTSMYLCASGLAGGNTEAFFGQGTRLTVV.

The chain links TRBV9 to TRBJ2-7; D is perhaps TRBD1 (5 bases). This CDR3 contains 16 residues. Per the germline V gene, CDR1 is SGDLS and CDR2 is YYNGEE. V lost 1 base, J lost 4 bases, and 18 bases lay in between. The CDR3 loop is CASSVSVGQDRYEQYF. CDR3 nucleotide sequence: TGTGCCAGCAGCGTAAGTGTGGGGCAGGATCGGTACGAGCAGTACTTC. Looking up the rest from reference TRBV9 and TRBJ2-7 gives the full variable domain: DSGVTQTPKHLITATGQRVTLRCSPRSGDLSVYWYQQSLDQGLQFLIQYYNGEERAKGNILERFSAQQFPDLHSELNLSSLELGDSALYFCASSVSVGQDRYEQYFGPGTRLTVT.

The chain couples TRBV24-1 to TRBJ2-5; TRBD1 agrees at 8 bases. CDR1 and CDR2 from the germline V gene are KGHDR and SFDVKD. The length of the CDR3 is 15 residues. After removal of 2 bases from V and 5 bases from J, the junction contained 6 bases not matched to a gene. The CDR3 nucleotides read TGTGCCACCAGTGATTACCAGGGGGCGAGGGAGACCCAGTACTTC. This sequence encodes CATSDYQGARETQYF.

This chain uses TRBV3-1 (or the pseudogene TRBV3-2) with TRBJ2-5; TRBD2 matches at 12 bases. CDR3 length equals 22 residues. Germline CDR1 LGHDT, CDR2 YNNKEL (reference sequence). V dropped 0 bases and J dropped 4; count of bases not matched to a gene: 21. The chain's CDR3 is CASSQDWGGRLAGDFRLETQYF. Written as DNA, the CDR3 is TGTGCCAGCAGCCAAGATTGGGGGGGAAGACTAGCGGGAGATTTTAGGTTAGAGACCCAGTACTTC.

CDR3 sequence: CASSPGLAAYEQYF. The DNA for the CDR3 is TGTGCCAGCAGCCCGGGACTAGCGGCCTACGAGCAGTACTTC. The genes are TRBV6-5 and TRBJ2-7, with TRBD2 matching over 11 bases. Germline V CDR1 and CDR2: MNHEY, SVGAGI. The trim removed 6 bases at V and 2 bases at J, leaving 3 bases unmatched. CDR3 length: 14 amino acids.

CDR3 sequence (DNA): TGTGCCAGCAGTTTTGGTTCAGGGCTGAATGAAAAACTGTTTTTT. Protein product: CASSFGSGLNEKLFF. The chain couples TRBV28 to TRBJ1-4; maybe TRBD1 (5 bases). Trimming stripped 3 bases from V and 5 bases from J, with 13 bases between. The CDR3 extends over 15 amino acids. The germline gives CDR1 MDHEN, CDR2 SYDVKM.

The CDR3 nucleotides read TGTGCCAGGAGTGGGACAGGGGCTGTGGATGAGCAGTTCTTC. The encoded protein is CARSGTGAVDEQFF. This chain connects TRBV27 to TRBJ2-1, with 10 positions matching TRBD1. The CDR3 length is 14 residues. Germline V gene data show CDR1 as MNHEY and CDR2 as SMNVEV (reference sequence). The trim removed 9 bases at V and 8 bases at J, leaving 10 bases unmatched.

This clone was seen a single time. The rearrangement uses TRBV7-9 and TRBJ1-2; 9 positions match TRBD1. The CDR3 is 13 amino acids. V dropped 5 bases and J dropped 8; count of bases not matched to a gene: 6. CDR1 is SEHNR and CDR2 is FQNEAQ in the germline V gene (reference sequence). The CDR3 loop reads CASSTGTGRGYTF. CDR3 sequence (DNA): TGTGCCAGCAGCACCGGGACAGGGAGGGGCTACACCTTC. Full variable domain (missing parts from reference TRBV7-9 and TRBJ1-2): DTGVSQNPRHKITKRGQNVTFRCDPISEHNRLYWYRQTLGQGPEFLTYFQNEAQLEKSRLLSDRFSAERPKGSFSTLEIQRTEQGDSAMYLCASSTGTGRGYTFGSGTRLTVV.

The rearrangement uses TRBV28 and TRBJ2-1, with 8 positions matching TRBD1. Germline loops: CDR1 MDHEN, CDR2 SYDVKM. With V trimmed by 5 bases and J by 8 bases, 8 bases remained unmatched. CDR3 length equals 14 residues. CDR3 nucleotides: TGTGCCAGCAGTCCCCCCGCAGGGGGCTATGAGCAGTTCTTC. Protein product: CASSPPAGGYEQFF.

CDR3 region: CASSPWGDYNEQFF. DNA for the CDR3: TGTGCCAGCTCACCATGGGGGGATTACAATGAGCAGTTCTTC. This chain connects TRBV18 to TRBJ2-1, with D maybe TRBD2 (6 bases). The CDR3 has 14 amino acids. Per germline, CDR1 KGHSH and CDR2 LQKENI. The V gene lost 2 bases and the J gene lost 4 bases, with 9 bases spanning the gap.

V usage is TRBV2 and J usage is TRBJ2-4, with D possibly being TRBD2 (5 bases). CDR3 length: 15 amino acids. The V end was cut by 3 bases, the J end by 6 bases, with 15 bases between. Germline V gene lookup returns CDR1 SNHLY and CDR2 FYNNEI. The CDR3 DNA is TGTGCCAGCAGTGACGGGGTTAGATCGTTAAACATTCAGTACTTC. The encoded protein is CASSDGVRSLNIQYF.

This chain connects TRBV5-6 to TRBJ2-5; D may be TRBD2 (6 bases). The V end was cut by 0 bases, the J end by 4 bases, with 19 bases between. CDR3 length: 17 residues. CDR1 is SGHDT, CDR2 YYEEEE, per germline. CDR3 nucleotide sequence: TGTGCCAGCAGCTTGGTGGGGGGAGGTAAGAACGGAGAGACCCAGTACTTC. Residues: CASSLVGGGKNGETQYF.

This chain uses TRBV7-9 with TRBJ1-6, with TRBD1 matching 8 bases. The CDR3 loop spans 16 amino acids. V was clipped by 4 bases and J by 3 bases; unmatched bases: 5. Germline lookup yields CDR1 SEHNR and CDR2 FQNEAQ (reference sequence). Written as DNA, the CDR3 is TGTGCCAGCAGCTCTTCAGGGGGCGACTATAATTCACCCCTCCACTTT. This encodes CASSSSGGDYNSPLHF.